The 5 T cell receptor beta chains in this list originate from one sample, sequenced in a study of CD8 T cells in Susac syndrome. Reverse transcription of about 0.45 to 1 ug RNA was performed with random hexamers. TCRdb re-called the immunoSEQ multiplex PCR reads through MiXCR, storing one row per CDR3 protein. The repertoire holds 150,000 to 200,000 distinct CDR3 sequences, with 90% to 96% as singletons. Sequencing used CD4+ T cells from PBMCs. These TCRs come from a human donor with multiple sclerosis.

This clonotype showed up just once. The chain combines TRBV20-1 with TRBJ2-1, with TRBD2 identical over 9 bases. The CDR3 runs 17 residues. The ends lost 2 bases at V and 0 bases at J; junction bases unmatched: 8. CDR1 and CDR2 (germline): DFQATT, SNEGSKA (reference sequence). The CDR3: CSARMISGGRSYNEQFF. CDR3 nucleotide sequence: TGCAGTGCTAGAATGATTAGCGGGGGCCGCTCCTACAATGAGCAGTTCTTC.

The chain recombines TRBV5-4 with TRBJ2-7; 10 bases fit TRBD2. J gave up 4 bases and V 0 bases, and 4 bases lay outside the gene matches. CDR1 and CDR2 (germline): SGHNT, YYREEE (reference sequence). The CDR3 extends over 15 amino acids. DNA for the CDR3: TGTGCCAGCAGCTTGGAGTCTAGCGGGGGATACGAGCAGTACTTC. As protein: CASSLESSGGYEQYF.

As regards this clonotype: Germline and junction disagree at one end, which may indicate a read error. This rearrangement joins TRBV7-2 to TRBJ2-1; 7 nucleotides align to TRBD1. The length of the CDR3 is 16 residues. Germline assignment: CDR1 SGHTA and CDR2 FQGNSA. CDR3 region: CASSLGRGPPGNGQFF. Written as DNA, the CDR3 is TGTGCCAGCAGCTTAGGAAGGGGGCCCCCGGGCAATGGGCAGTTCTTC.

V and J are TRBV3-1 and TRBJ2-3, with TRBD1 matching over 8 bases. CDR3 length: 15 residues. V shed 5 bases, J shed 1 base, and the junction held 5 bases outside the gene matches. In germline, CDR1 is LGHDT, CDR2 YNNKEL (reference sequence). For the CDR3, the DNA is TGTGCCAGCAGCAAAAGACAGGGGCGCACAGATACGCAGTATTTT. It codes for CASSKRQGRTDTQYF.

V gene TRBV24-1 combines with J gene TRBJ2-1, with TRBD1 matching over 7 bases. V trimming: 3 bases; J trimming: 0 bases; junction bases outside the gene matches: 4. The CDR3 is 16 residues long. Per germline, CDR1 KGHDR and CDR2 SFDVKD. Here the CDR3 DNA reads TGTGCCACCAGTGATCACAGGGGTAACTCCTACAATGAGCAGTTCTTC. Its translation is CATSDHRGNSYNEQFF.